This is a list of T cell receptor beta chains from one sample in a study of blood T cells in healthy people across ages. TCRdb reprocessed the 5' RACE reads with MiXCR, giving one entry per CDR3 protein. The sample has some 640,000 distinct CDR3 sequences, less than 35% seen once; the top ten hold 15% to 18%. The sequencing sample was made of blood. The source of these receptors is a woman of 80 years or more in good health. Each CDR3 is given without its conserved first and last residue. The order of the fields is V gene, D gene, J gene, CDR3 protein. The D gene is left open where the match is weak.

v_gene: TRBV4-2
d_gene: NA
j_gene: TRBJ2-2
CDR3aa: ASSNPTGELF

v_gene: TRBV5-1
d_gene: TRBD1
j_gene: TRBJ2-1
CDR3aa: ASSWGTGITGGEQF

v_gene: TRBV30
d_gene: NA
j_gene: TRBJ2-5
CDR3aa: AWNPDYYQETQY

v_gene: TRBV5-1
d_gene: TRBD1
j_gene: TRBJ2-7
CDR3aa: ASNAGGNSYEQY

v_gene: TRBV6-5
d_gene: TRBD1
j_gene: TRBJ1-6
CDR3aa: ASSYSQTGGDNSPPH

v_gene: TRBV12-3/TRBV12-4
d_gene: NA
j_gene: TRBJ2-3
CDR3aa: ASSRDSQVGADTQY

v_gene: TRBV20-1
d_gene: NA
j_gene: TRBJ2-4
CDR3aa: SATRGNIQY

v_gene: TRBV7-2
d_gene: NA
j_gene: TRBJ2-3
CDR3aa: ASRRGGPTDTQY

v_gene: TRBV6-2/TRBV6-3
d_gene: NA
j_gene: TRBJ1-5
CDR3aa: ASGSRAGVNQPQH

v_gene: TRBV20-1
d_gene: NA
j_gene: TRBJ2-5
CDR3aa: SAPPNTNQETQY

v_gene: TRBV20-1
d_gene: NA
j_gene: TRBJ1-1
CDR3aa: SAKGPVRTEAF

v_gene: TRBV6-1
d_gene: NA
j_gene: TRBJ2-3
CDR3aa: ASSEGPEITDTQY

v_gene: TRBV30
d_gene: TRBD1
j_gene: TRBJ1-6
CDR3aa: AWSGTGDSPLH

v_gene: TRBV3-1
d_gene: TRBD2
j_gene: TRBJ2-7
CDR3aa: ASSPPSWERGSYEQY

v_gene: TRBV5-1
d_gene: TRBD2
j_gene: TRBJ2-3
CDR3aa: ASSSASGADTQY

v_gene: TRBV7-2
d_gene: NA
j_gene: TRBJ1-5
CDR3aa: ASSLVSEGQPQH

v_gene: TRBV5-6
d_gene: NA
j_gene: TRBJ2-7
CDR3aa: ASSFAGFREQY

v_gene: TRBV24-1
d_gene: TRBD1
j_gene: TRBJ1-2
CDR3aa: ATSDRGDRSGYT

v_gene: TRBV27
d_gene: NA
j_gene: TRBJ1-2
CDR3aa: ASSLSTGYYGYT

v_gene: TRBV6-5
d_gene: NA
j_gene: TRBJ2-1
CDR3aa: ASSLDPLGEQF

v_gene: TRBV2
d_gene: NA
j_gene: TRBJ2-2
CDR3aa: ASRATSSGELF

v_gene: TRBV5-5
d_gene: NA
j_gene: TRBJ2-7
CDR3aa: ASTRTPQSLYEQY

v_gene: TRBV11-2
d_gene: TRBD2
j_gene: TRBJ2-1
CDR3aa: ASSLGAGGGNEQF

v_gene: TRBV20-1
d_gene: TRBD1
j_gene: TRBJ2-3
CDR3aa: SARDRAGQGTDTQY

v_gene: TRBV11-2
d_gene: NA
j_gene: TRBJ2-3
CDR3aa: ASSPRGVGTDTQY

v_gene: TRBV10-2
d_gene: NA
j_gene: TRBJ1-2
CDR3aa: ASGEGDGYGYT

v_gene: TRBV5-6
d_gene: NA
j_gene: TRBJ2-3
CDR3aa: ASSRTLTLTDTQY

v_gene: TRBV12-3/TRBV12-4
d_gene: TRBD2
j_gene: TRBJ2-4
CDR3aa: ASSLGTLAGGRAKNIQY

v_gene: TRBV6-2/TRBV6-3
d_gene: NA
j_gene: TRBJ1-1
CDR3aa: ASSELRTRGTEAF

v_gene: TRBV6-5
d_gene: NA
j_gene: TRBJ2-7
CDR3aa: ASREGLFGEQY

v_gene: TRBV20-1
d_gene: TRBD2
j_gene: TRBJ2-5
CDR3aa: SARGAWTSGDQETQY

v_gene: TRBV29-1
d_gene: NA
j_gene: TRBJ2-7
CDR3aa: SVQYASYEQY

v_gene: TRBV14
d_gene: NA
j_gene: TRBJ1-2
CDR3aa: ASSQGGRHGESYGYT

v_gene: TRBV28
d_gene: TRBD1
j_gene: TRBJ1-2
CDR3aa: ASRSGTGSHGYT

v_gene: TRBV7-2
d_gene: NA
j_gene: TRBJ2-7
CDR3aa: ASSLTMSRAVQTYEQY

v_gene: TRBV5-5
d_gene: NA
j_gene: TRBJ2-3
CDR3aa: ASSLREFARDTQY

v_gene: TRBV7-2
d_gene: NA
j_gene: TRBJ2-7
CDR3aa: ASSLATGEQY

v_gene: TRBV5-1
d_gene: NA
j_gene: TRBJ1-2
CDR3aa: ASSWIGDGYT

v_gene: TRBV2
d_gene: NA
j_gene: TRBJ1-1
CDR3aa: AGLQYLNTEAF

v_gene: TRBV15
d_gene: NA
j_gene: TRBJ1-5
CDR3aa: ATSRDRSQPQH

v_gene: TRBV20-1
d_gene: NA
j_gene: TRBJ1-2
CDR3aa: SARVGGIAGYT

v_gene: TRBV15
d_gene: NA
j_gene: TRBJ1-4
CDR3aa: ATRDLFNEKLF

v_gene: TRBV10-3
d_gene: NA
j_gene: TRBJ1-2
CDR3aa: AISESSGGYT

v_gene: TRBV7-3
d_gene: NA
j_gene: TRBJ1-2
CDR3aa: ASSLSQAYGYT

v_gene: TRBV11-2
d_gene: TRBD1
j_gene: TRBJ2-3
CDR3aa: ASSLGDRGRDTQY

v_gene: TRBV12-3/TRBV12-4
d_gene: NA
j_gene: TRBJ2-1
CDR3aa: ASSYYNEQF

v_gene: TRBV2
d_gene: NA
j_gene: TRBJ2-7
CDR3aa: ASRTTAINYEQY

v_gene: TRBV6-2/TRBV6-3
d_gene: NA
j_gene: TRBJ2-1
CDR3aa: ASSYKGEQF